This T cell receptor (beta chain) came from a study of monozygotic twins with cystic fibrosis. Clones were read by immunoSEQ multiplex PCR, and TCRdb kept only the in-frame ones, dropping some. The table records roughly 14,000 clones, over 85% of them present only once. This clonotype originated in a girl aged 2-10 years with cystic fibrosis. The sample taken for sequencing was blood.

The CDR3 is CASSLSRLADHQETQYF. The CDR3, as DNA: TGCGCCAGCAGCCTGTCCCGACTAGCGGACCACCAAGAGACCCAGTACTTC. The V gene is TRBV5-1, the J gene TRBJ2-5, with TRBD2 matching over 9 bases. This CDR3 has 17 amino acids. Germline lookup yields CDR1 SGHRS and CDR2 YFSETQ. The trim removed 4 bases at V and 0 bases at J, leaving 10 bases unmatched.